Listed below are T cell receptor beta chains from one sample, sequenced in a study of blood T cell repertoires in COVID-19. TCRdb's copy holds only in-frame clones and misses some; the assay was immunoSEQ multiplex PCR. The sample has tens of thousands of clones, 85% to 90% seen once; the top ten hold about 8.5%. Sequenced material: peripheral blood. The receptors here all came from a man older than 75 with active or convalescent COVID-19. CDR3s include the opening cysteine and the closing phenylalanine or tryptophan. The order of the fields is V gene, D gene, clone size, J gene, CDR3 DNA, CDR3 protein. D genes are given only for firm matches. Clone size is stated in some rows and not others, as once, few, many or a class when expanded.

TRBV11-2	NA	NA	TRBJ1-2	TGTGCCAGCAGCCCCTACGGGACACTGGGGGGCTACACCTTC	CASSPYGTLGGYTF
TRBV7-8	NA	NA	TRBJ1-1	TGTGCCAGCAGCGCCGGTCGGGGGATGAACACTGAAGCTTTCTTT	CASSAGRGMNTEAFF
TRBV10-3	NA	NA	TRBJ1-1	TGTGCCATCAATGATCCATTCGGAGGCACTGAAGCTTTCTTT	CAINDPFGGTEAFF
TRBV10-3	TRBD1	few	TRBJ1-6	TGTGCCATCAGGGACAGGGGGGTCGATAATTCACCCCTCCACTTT	CAIRDRGVDNSPLHF
TRBV5-1	TRBD2	NA	TRBJ2-3	TGCGCCAGCAGCGCCGGGGGGTACACAGATACGCAGTATTTT	CASSAGGYTDTQYF
TRBV13	NA	NA	TRBJ1-2	TGTGCCAGCAGCTCCCCCTGGGCAGGTGTTTATGGCTACACCTTC	CASSSPWAGVYGYTF
TRBV3-1/TRBV3-2	NA	NA	TRBJ1-3	TGTGCCAGCAGCCCCAGTGGAAACACCATATATTTT	CASSPSGNTIYF
TRBV6-5	NA	NA	TRBJ1-1	TGTGCCAGCATTCCTGGACAGCGGAGAAACACTGAAGCTTTCTTT	CASIPGQRRNTEAFF
TRBV1	NA	NA	TRBJ2-3	TGCACCAGCAGCTCCGGAGGGACTAGCACCCCCAGGGATACGCAGTATTTT	CTSSSGGTSTPRDTQYF
TRBV6-5	TRBD2	NA	TRBJ2-2	TGTGCCAGCAAGATAGCGGGGGCCGGGCCCGGGGAGCTGTTTTTT	CASKIAGAGPGELFF
TRBV11-2	NA	NA	TRBJ2-5	TGTGCCAGCAGCTTAGGTCGGGAAGAGACCCAGTACTTC	CASSLGREETQYF
TRBV5-1	TRBD1	NA	TRBJ1-6	TGCGCCAGCAGCCCGGGGGACAGGGATTCACCCCTCCACTTT	CASSPGDRDSPLHF
TRBV28	TRBD2	NA	TRBJ2-2	TGTGCCAGCAGCTTGATAGCGGGGGGTTTCAGGGCCGGGGAGCTGTTTTTT	CASSLIAGGFRAGELFF
TRBV2	NA	NA	TRBJ2-1	TGTGCCAGCAGTGAACTAGCGACCTATAATGAGCAGTTCTTC	CASSELATYNEQFF
TRBV10-2	TRBD1	NA	TRBJ1-5	TGCGCCAGCTCTGGGACAGAACTAAATCAGCCCCAGCATTTT	CASSGTELNQPQHF
TRBV24-1	NA	NA	TRBJ1-2	TGTGCCACCAGTTGGGCGGGCTATGGCTACACCTTC	CATSWAGYGYTF
TRBV5-1	NA	NA	TRBJ2-2	TGCGCCAGCAGCCTGCGTAGCACCGGGGAGCTGTTTTTT	CASSLRSTGELFF
TRBV15	NA	NA	TRBJ1-5	TGTGCCACCAGCAGAGGCAGTCAGCCCCAGCATTTT	CATSRGSQPQHF
TRBV6-2/TRBV6-3	TRBD1	NA	TRBJ1-6	TGTGCCAGCAGCCCTACCAAGACAGGGGGCAATAATTCACCCCTCCACTTT	CASSPTKTGGNNSPLHF
TRBV27	TRBD1	NA	TRBJ1-6	TGTGCCAGCAGTTTATCCGGGACAGGGGCTTCACCCCTCCACTTT	CASSLSGTGASPLHF
TRBV28	NA	NA	TRBJ2-1	TGTGCCAGCAGCCGCCCCAGTGAGCAGTTCTTC	CASSRPSEQFF
TRBV19	NA	NA	TRBJ1-3	TGTGCCAGTACCCCAGGCCGTGCCGGTAGCTCTGGAAACACCATATATTTT	CASTPGRAGSSGNTIYF
TRBV2	NA	NA	TRBJ1-1	TGTGCCAGCAGTGTAGATGGGGGCAGAAACACTGAAGCTTTCTTT	CASSVDGGRNTEAFF
TRBV15	NA	NA	TRBJ1-3	TGTGCCACCAGCAGAGATTCGGGGTCTGGAAACACCATATATTTT	CATSRDSGSGNTIYF
TRBV18	TRBD1	NA	TRBJ1-6	TGTGCCAGCTCAGCCCTACAGGGGCTAGAGGATTCACCCCTCCACTTT	CASSALQGLEDSPLHF
TRBV2	NA	NA	TRBJ1-6	TGTGCCAGCAAGGGGATTGGGAACGCTTCACCCCTCCACTTT	CASKGIGNASPLHF
TRBV19	TRBD1	NA	TRBJ1-1	TGTGCCAGTAGTCGGGCAGGGGGCACTGAAGCTTTCTTT	CASSRAGGTEAFF
TRBV3-1/TRBV3-2	NA	NA	TRBJ1-2	TGTGCCAGCAGCCAGGACAGTTTTGCTAACTATGGCTACACCTTC	CASSQDSFANYGYTF
TRBV19	NA	NA	TRBJ1-2	TGTGCCAGTGCCGATCCTGCGGGGGAGGGCTATGGCTACACCTTC	CASADPAGEGYGYTF
TRBV10-2	NA	NA	TRBJ1-1	TGCGCCAGCACCACAGGGCGGTTGTCTGAAGCTTTCTTT	CASTTGRLSEAFF
TRBV24-1	NA	NA	TRBJ2-4	TGTGCCACCAGCGGGGGATCCAAAAACATTCAGTACTTC	CATSGGSKNIQYF
TRBV5-1	TRBD2	NA	TRBJ2-1	TGCGCCAGCAGCCCGACTAGCGGGAGGGTTAGTGAGCAGTTCTTC	CASSPTSGRVSEQFF
TRBV19	TRBD1	NA	TRBJ1-1	TGTGCCAGTAGTTACAGGGGGCGCGGGTCGGACACTGAAGCTTTCTTT	CASSYRGRGSDTEAFF
TRBV5-1	TRBD2	NA	TRBJ2-3	TGCGCCAGCAGCTTAACCCCTAGCGGGGAAGGGGTGGGGACAGATACGCAGTATTTT	CASSLTPSGEGVGTDTQYF
TRBV18	TRBD2	NA	TRBJ2-5	TGTGCCAGCTCACCCCCCGCCATAGCGGGGGGGTTGAAGACCCAGTACTTC	CASSPPAIAGGLKTQYF
TRBV7-8	NA	NA	TRBJ1-2	TGTGCCAGCAGCTTAGCGACGACAGCCTATGGCTACACCTTC	CASSLATTAYGYTF
TRBV6-1	NA	once	TRBJ2-3	TGTGCCAGCAGTGACCAGACAAGGGGAGATACGCAGTATTTT	CASSDQTRGDTQYF
TRBV6-1	TRBD1	once	TRBJ1-6	TGTGCCAGCAGTGATAGACAGGGGGTTTCACCCCTCCACTTT	CASSDRQGVSPLHF
TRBV6-5	TRBD2	NA	TRBJ2-5	TGTGCCAGCACTGGTCCTAGCGGTCAAGAGACCCAGTACTTC	CASTGPSGQETQYF
TRBV11-2	TRBD1	NA	TRBJ1-6	TGTGCCAGCAGCACCCGGGACAGGGGCCCAACGCTCTCTTCACCCCTCCACTTT	CASSTRDRGPTLSSPLHF
TRBV5-4	NA	NA	TRBJ1-2	TGTGCCAGCAGCTCGGGAGGCAGATTAGCTAACTATGGCTACACCTTC	CASSSGGRLANYGYTF
TRBV19	TRBD2	NA	TRBJ2-2	TGTGCCAGTAGTAAGCTAGCGGGACGGACCGGGGAGCTGTTTTTT	CASSKLAGRTGELFF
TRBV6-5	NA	once	TRBJ1-5	TGTGCCAGCAGGAGGGACTCCAGGTTCAATCAGCCCCAGCATTTT	CASRRDSRFNQPQHF
TRBV6-5	NA	NA	TRBJ1-4	TGTGCCAGCAGTTACGTGGCAGGGGTCGAAAAACTGTTTTTT	CASSYVAGVEKLFF
TRBV13	TRBD1	once	TRBJ1-4	TGTGCCAGCAGCTTAGACAGGGGACCAGCAACTAATGAAAAACTGTTTTTT	CASSLDRGPATNEKLFF